This T cell receptor (beta chain) stems from a study of cytomegalovirus exposure and HLA in healthy donors. Note on this clone: Its antigen remains unknown.

Primers: 60 Vbeta forward and 13 Jbeta reverse. Sequenced by immunoSEQ multiplex PCR; TCRdb stores in-frame clones only, minus some. The sample includes under 120,000 clones, more than 60% of them seen just once. Study conclusions and caveats: TCR beta chain V- and J-gene trimming was linked, in a later analysis, to a missense variant in DCLRE1C.

Germline loops: CDR1 MDHEN, CDR2 SYDVKM. The CDR3 length is 12 residues. V trimming: 7 bases; J trimming: 7 bases; junction bases outside the gene matches: 4. V is TRBV28 and J is TRBJ1-2, with 9 bases aligning to TRBD1. The sample was PBMCs. This receptor was obtained from a female donor in good health and CMV-seropositive. The chain's CDR3 is CASTTGGSGYTF. The CDR3 bases are TGTGCCAGCACCACAGGGGGCAGTGGCTACACCTTC.